One and the same sample provided the 14 T cell receptor beta chains below, sequenced in a study of T cell responses to AZD1222 COVID-19 vaccine. TCRdb keeps only in-frame clones here, not all; method: immunoSEQ multiplex PCR. The sample has some 120,000 clones; around 94% are singletons. The starting material was peripheral blood, obtained 28 days after the second AZD1222 dose. Source of these receptors: an adult who received the AZD1222 COVID-19 vaccine.

The chain couples TRBV28 to TRBJ1-3, with a weak D call TRBD1 (5 bases). CDR1 and CDR2 from the germline V gene are MDHEN and SYDVKM. V lost 8 bases to trimming and J lost 0 bases, with 17 bases between them. The CDR3 is made up of 16 amino acids. CDR3 region: CASPPSGQPSGNTIYF. In nucleotides, the CDR3 is TGTGCCAGCCCCCCGTCGGGGCAGCCCTCTGGAAACACCATATATTTT.

The chain has TRBV30 and TRBJ1-6; possibly TRBD1 for D (5 bases). From germline, CDR1 is GTSNPN and CDR2 SVGIG (reference sequence). Between the trimmed V and J ends, which lost 5 bases and 8 bases, there was a span of 16 bases. The CDR3 has 14 amino acids. DNA for the CDR3: TGTGCCTGGGGGCCCCTCCAGGGTGATTCACCCCTCCACTTT. Residues: CAWGPLQGDSPLHF.

This clone was seen only once. V gene TRBV29-1 combines with J gene TRBJ2-3; D not resolved. Looked up from germline, CDR1 is SQVTM and CDR2 is ANQGSEA. The CDR3 consists of 15 residues. V lost 1 base and J 5 bases, leaving 16 bases between the germline ends. The CDR3 DNA sequence: TGCAGCGTTGAAGGAGACGCTAAAACTGGAGATACGCAGTATTTT. It encodes CSVEGDAKTGDTQYF.

The V call is TRBV6-5, the J call TRBJ1-5; D perhaps matches TRBD1 (5 bases). Deletions cut 6 bases from V and 10 bases from J, with 16 bases between. CDR1 is MNHEY, CDR2 SVGAGI, per germline. The CDR3 consists of 13 residues. The CDR3 DNA sequence: TGTGCCAGCAGCGCGGGGCCGGGAGGTCCCCAGCATTTT. It codes for CASSAGPGGPQHF.

The CDR3 loop is CASRALFTSYEQYF. CDR3 in DNA: TGTGCCAGCAGGGCGCTTTTTACTTCCTACGAGCAGTACTTC. The chain carries TRBV27 and TRBJ2-7; no definite D call. V was clipped by 6 bases and J by 1 base, with 13 bases between them. The CDR3 contains 14 residues. Germline V gene sequence: CDR1 MNHEY, CDR2 SMNVEV (reference sequence).

The J gene is TRBJ1-5, the V gene TRBV7-9; 8 positions match TRBD1. Germline CDR1 SEHNR, CDR2 FQNEAQ (reference sequence). V was pared by 5 bases and J by 3 bases, with 6 bases of the junction left unmatched. The CDR3 sequence is 15 residues long. The CDR3 protein is CASSLQGGSNQPQHF. Written as DNA, the CDR3 is TGTGCCAGCAGCCTACAGGGGGGGTCCAATCAGCCCCAGCATTTT.

This sequence joins TRBV6-5 and TRBJ1-2, with D hard to call. From germline, CDR1 is MNHEY and CDR2 SVGAGI. The CDR3 runs to 14 residues. Trimming took 6 bases from V and 5 from J, leaving 16 bases between them. The CDR3 DNA follows: TGTGCCAGCAGCCCCGCGGGCGGAAATTATGGCTACACCTTC. Residues: CASSPAGGNYGYTF.

This chain joins TRBV28 and TRBJ2-7; D not resolved. The CDR3 spans 14 residues. Germline-derived CDR1 and CDR2 are MDHEN and SYDVKM. V was cut by 2 bases and J by 3 bases, with 11 bases left in between. CDR3 sequence reads: CASSLNGQDYEQYF. For the CDR3, the DNA is TGTGCCAGCAGTTTAAATGGCCAAGACTACGAGCAGTACTTC.

J is TRBJ2-3 and V is TRBV18; D tentatively fits TRBD1 or TRBD2 (6 bases each). Germline CDR1 is KGHSH and CDR2 is LQKENI. The CDR3 has 15 residues. V was shortened by 1 base and J by 0 bases, with 8 bases between the two germline ends. CDR3 amino acids: CASSPQGGSTDTQYF. The CDR3 DNA follows: TGTGCCAGCTCACCACAGGGGGGTAGCACAGATACGCAGTATTTT.

The chain is built from TRBV28 and TRBJ1-5, with 10 positions matching TRBD1. Germline CDR1 is MDHEN and CDR2 is SYDVKM. V shed 6 bases and J 5 bases; nucleotides not matched to a gene: 7. CDR3 length: 15 amino acids. In DNA, the CDR3 is TGTGCCAGCAGCCGACAGGGGGCAGCGGATCAGCCCCAGCATTTT. Translation: CASSRQGAADQPQHF.

The rearrangement links TRBV10-3 to TRBJ1-4, with a tentative D call TRBD1 (5 bases). V was cut by 0 bases and J by 0 bases, with 14 bases left in between. CDR1 and CDR2 from the germline V gene are ENHRY and SYGVKD. This CDR3 has 18 residues. CDR3 residues: CAISESWGDPSTNEKLFF. DNA for the CDR3: TGTGCCATCAGTGAGTCGTGGGGGGACCCCTCAACTAATGAAAAACTGTTTTTT.

This clone has just one count. The CDR3 loop is CASSLGTRDSPEGQPQHF. CDR3 nucleotides: TGTGCCAGCAGCTTGGGGACCCGGGACAGCCCTGAGGGACAGCCCCAGCATTTT. V usage is TRBV7-8 and J usage is TRBJ1-5, with 7 bases identical to TRBD1. Germline V gives CDR1 SGHVS, CDR2 FQNEAQ. Trimming at V came to 3 bases and at J to 7 bases, leaving 18 bases not matched to a gene. The CDR3 has 18 residues.

The J gene is TRBJ1-6, the V gene TRBV2; D unresolved. This CDR3 has 15 amino acids. The germline V and J ends were trimmed by 2 bases and 6 bases, with 11 bases remaining between them. Germline lookup yields CDR1 SNHLY and CDR2 FYNNEI. CDR3 DNA: TGTGCCAGCAGTGAATCCCCCTCAAGTAATTCACCCCTCCACTTT. The encoded protein is CASSESPSSNSPLHF.

This clone was found once. The chain employs TRBV30 and TRBJ1-5; D call uncertain. The length of the CDR3 is 13 residues. The germline V and J ends were trimmed by 2 bases and 3 bases, with 8 bases remaining between them. In germline, CDR1 is GTSNPN, CDR2 SVGIG (reference sequence). The CDR3 reads CAWSRKNNQPQHF. CDR3 coding DNA: TGTGCCTGGAGTCGGAAAAACAATCAGCCCCAGCATTTT. Filled out from reference TRBV30 and TRBJ1-5, the complete variable domain reads SQTIHQWPATLVQPVGSPLSLECTVEGTSNPNLYWYRQAAGRGLQLLFYSVGIGQISSEVPQNLSASRPQDRQFILSSKKLLLSDSGFYLCAWSRKNNQPQHFGDGTRLSIL.